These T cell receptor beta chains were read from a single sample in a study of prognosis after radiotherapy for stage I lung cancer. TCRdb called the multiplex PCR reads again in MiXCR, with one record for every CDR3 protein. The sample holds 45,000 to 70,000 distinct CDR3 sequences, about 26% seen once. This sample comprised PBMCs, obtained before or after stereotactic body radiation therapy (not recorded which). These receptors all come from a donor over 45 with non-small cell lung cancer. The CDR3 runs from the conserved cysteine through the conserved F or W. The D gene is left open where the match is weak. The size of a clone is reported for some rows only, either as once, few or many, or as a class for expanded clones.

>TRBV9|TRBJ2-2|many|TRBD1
CASSGPGGGGELFF
TGTGCCAGCAGCGGACCAGGGGGCGGCGGGGAGCTGTTTTTT
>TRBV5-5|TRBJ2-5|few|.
CASSLVGRQETQYF
TGTGCCAGCAGCTTGGTTGGCAGACAAGAGACCCAGTACTTC
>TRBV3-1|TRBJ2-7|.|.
CASSHGGGWAGSYEQYF
TGTGCCAGCAGCCACGGAGGGGGGTGGGCCGGGTCCTACGAGCAGTACTTC
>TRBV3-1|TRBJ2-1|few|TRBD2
CASSSGLAGGHRPNEQFF
TGTGCCAGCAGTTCGGGACTAGCGGGGGGCCACCGGCCGAATGAGCAGTTCTTC
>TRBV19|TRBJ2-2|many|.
CASGHQNTGELFF
TGTGCCAGTGGCCACCAAAACACCGGGGAGCTGTTTTTT
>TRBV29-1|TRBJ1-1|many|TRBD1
CSVSRGLSTEAFF
TGCAGCGTTAGCAGGGGGCTGTCAACTGAAGCTTTCTTT
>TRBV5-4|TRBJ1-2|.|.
CASTLDRNYGYTF
TGTGCCAGCACCTTGGACAGAAACTATGGCTACACCTTC
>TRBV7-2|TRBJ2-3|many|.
CASSHLSSTDTQYF
TGTGCCAGCAGCCATTTGTCTAGCACAGATACGCAGTATTTT
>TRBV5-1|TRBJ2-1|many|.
CASSLGAANNEQFF
TGCGCCAGCAGCTTGGGCGCAGCTAACAATGAGCAGTTCTTC
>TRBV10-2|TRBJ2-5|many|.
CASSEHGPQGTQYF
TGCGCCAGCAGTGAGCACGGACCCCAAGGGACCCAGTACTTC
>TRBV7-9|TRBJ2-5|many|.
CASSLVSQGGTAFQETQYF
TGTGCCAGCAGCTTAGTATCCCAAGGCGGGACAGCATTCCAAGAGACCCAGTACTTC
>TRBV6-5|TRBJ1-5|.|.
CARSSSPESPQHF
TGTGCTAGAAGTTCCTCCCCTGAGAGTCCCCAGCATTTT
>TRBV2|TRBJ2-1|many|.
CASSSLEAVNEQFF
TGTGCCAGCAGCTCCTTGGAGGCAGTCAATGAGCAGTTCTTC
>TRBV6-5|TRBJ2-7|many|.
CASSSTTGTYEQYF
TGTGCCAGCAGTTCCACGACGGGAACCTACGAGCAGTACTTC
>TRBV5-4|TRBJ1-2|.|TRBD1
CASSSWDSYRYTF
TGTGCCAGCAGTTCCTGGGACAGCTATCGCTACACCTTC
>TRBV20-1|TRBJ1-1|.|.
CSAKLPVFQNTEAFF
TGCAGTGCTAAACTTCCGGTCTTCCAGAACACTGAAGCTTTCTTT
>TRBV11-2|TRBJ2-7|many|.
CASSLELAYEQYF
TGTGCCAGCAGCTTAGAGTTAGCCTACGAGCAGTACTTC
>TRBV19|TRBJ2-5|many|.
CASSRSHLQETQYF
TGTGCCAGTAGTAGATCACACCTCCAAGAGACCCAGTACTTC
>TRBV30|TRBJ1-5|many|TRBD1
CAWSAGTGAGQPQHF
TGTGCCTGGAGTGCCGGGACAGGGGCTGGTCAGCCCCAGCATTTT
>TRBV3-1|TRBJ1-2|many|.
CASRSAAHPLYGYTF
TGTGCCAGCAGGTCGGCAGCCCACCCCCTCTATGGCTACACCTTC
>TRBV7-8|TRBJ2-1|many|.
CASSNPGRYNEQFF
TGTGCCAGCAGTAATCCGGGAAGATACAATGAGCAGTTCTTC
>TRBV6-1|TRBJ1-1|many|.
CASRGVGNTEAFF
TGTGCCAGCAGAGGGGTAGGAAACACTGAAGCTTTCTTT
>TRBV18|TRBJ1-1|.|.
CASSPAKVMNTEAFF
TGTGCCAGCTCACCTGCCAAGGTCATGAACACTGAAGCTTTCTTT
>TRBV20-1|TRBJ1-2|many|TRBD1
CSARKRPGTGAYGGYGYTF
TGCAGTGCTAGAAAGCGGCCCGGGACAGGGGCCTATGGAGGCTATGGCTACACCTTC
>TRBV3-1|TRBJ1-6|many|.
CASSQVRQGGSPLHF
TGTGCCAGCAGCCAAGTACGGCAGGGTGGTTCACCCCTCCACTTT
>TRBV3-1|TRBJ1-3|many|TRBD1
CASSQASGGSGNTIYF
TGTGCCAGCAGCCAAGCCTCAGGGGGCTCTGGAAACACCATATATTTT
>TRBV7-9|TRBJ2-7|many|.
CASSKEGAREQYF
TGTGCCAGCAGCAAGGAGGGGGCCCGCGAGCAGTACTTC
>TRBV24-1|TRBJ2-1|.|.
CATAGHEQFF
TGTGCCACCGCGGGGCATGAGCAGTTCTTC
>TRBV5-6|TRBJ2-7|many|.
CASSFLKYEQYF
TGTGCCAGCAGCTTTTTAAAATACGAGCAGTACTTC